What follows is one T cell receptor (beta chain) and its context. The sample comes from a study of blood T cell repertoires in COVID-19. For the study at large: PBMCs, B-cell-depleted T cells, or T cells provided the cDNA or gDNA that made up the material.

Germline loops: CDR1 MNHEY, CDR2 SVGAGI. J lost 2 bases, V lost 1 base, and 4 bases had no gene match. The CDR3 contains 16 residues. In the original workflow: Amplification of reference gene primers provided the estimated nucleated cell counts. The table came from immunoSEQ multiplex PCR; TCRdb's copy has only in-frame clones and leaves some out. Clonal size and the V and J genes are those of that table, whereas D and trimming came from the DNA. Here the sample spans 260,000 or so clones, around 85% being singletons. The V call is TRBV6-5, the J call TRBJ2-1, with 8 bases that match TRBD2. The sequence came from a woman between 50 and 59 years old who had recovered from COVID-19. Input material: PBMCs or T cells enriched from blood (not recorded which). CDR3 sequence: CASSYWGLGPYNEQFF. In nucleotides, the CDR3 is TGTGCCAGCAGTTACTGGGGACTAGGACCCTACAATGAGCAGTTCTTC.